This TCR beta chain was obtained from a study of blood T cell repertoires in COVID-19. About the study: Samples of COVID-19 (acute and convalescent) were obtained from the United States, Italy and Spain.

Trimming took 2 bases from V and 11 from J, leaving 13 bases between them. CDR3 length: 13 residues. Original analysis: Nucleated cell counts were estimated from reference gene primer amplification. The assay was immunoSEQ multiplex PCR, and TCRdb's table has in-frame clones only and misses some. D and trimming were read from the DNA, whereas the V and J calls and clone size are those reported in that table. The sample includes around 160,000 clones, about four fifths of them seen just once. This study enrolled people aged 18 to 89 from around 26 US geographic areas. Cohorts were assigned according to the clinical history that participants reported.

The sequenced sample was PBMCs or T cells enriched from blood (not recorded which). The sequence derives from a man aged 50 to 59 who had recovered from COVID-19. The chain has TRBV12-3 or TRBV12-4 and TRBJ1-5; no clear D gene. This CDR3 reads CASSLTPGSTQHF. The CDR3 DNA is TGTGCCAGCAGTTTAACCCCGGGGTCTACCCAGCATTTT.